Following are 23 T cell receptor beta chains from one sample sequenced in a study of shared clonotypes between healthy human individuals. Libraries were prepared by immunoSEQ multiplex PCR; TCRdb keeps only in-frame clonotypes and omits some of them. The repertoire holds more than 2,000,000 clones, with more than 90% as singletons. Sequenced material: naive CD4+ T cells sorted from blood. Subset in this sample: CD45RA+ positively selected. These receptors all come from a man aged 18 to 35 in good health.

This clone came up once. The chain is built from TRBV5-1 and TRBJ1-2; D unclear. Germline-derived CDR1 and CDR2 are SGHRS and YFSETQ. There are 14 residues in the CDR3. V shed 0 bases and J shed 8 bases, with 14 bases lying between them. The CDR3 bases are TGCGCCAGCAGCTTGGGGGTTGCCGGGGAAGGCTACACCTTC. Amino acid sequence: CASSLGVAGEGYTF. Filled out from reference TRBV5-1 and TRBJ1-2, the complete variable domain reads KAGVTQTPRYLIKTRGQQVTLSCSPISGHRSVSWYQQTPGQGLQFLFEYFSETQRNKGNFPGRFSGRQFSNSRSEMNVSTLELGDSALYLCASSLGVAGEGYTFGSGTRLTVV.

The J gene is TRBJ1-4, the V gene TRBV18; D is uncertain. CDR1 and CDR2 (germline): KGHSH, LQKENI. V lost 6 bases and J lost 5, with 4 bases in between. The CDR3 is 11 amino acids. This CDR3 reads CASSRNEKLFF. CDR3 coding DNA: TGTGCCAGCTCCAGAAATGAAAAACTGTTTTTT.

The V gene is TRBV7-3, the J gene TRBJ2-1; 10 positions match TRBD2. V was clipped by 5 bases and J by 7 bases; unmatched bases: 8. CDR1 and CDR2 (germline): SGHTA, FQGTGA. This CDR3 is built from 15 residues. The CDR3 bases are TGTGCCAGCAGCGCCACTAGCGGGGCACTTAATGAGCAGTTCTTC. As protein: CASSATSGALNEQFF.

The chain joins TRBV25-1 to TRBJ2-7; 9 nucleotides agree with TRBD1. The CDR3 extends over 15 amino acids. With V trimmed by 5 bases and J by 4 bases, 9 bases remained unmatched. Germline assignment: CDR1 MGHDK and CDR2 SYGVNS. The CDR3 DNA sequence: TGTGCCAGCAGTAGAGCCGGGACAGGGAGATACGAGCAGTACTTC. Protein sequence: CASSRAGTGRYEQYF.

On this clone itself: The same CDR3 arises from other DNA sequences in this sample as well. The rearrangement uses TRBV6-5 and TRBJ1-1; 7 nucleotides line up with TRBD1. J was trimmed by 0 bases and V by 6 bases; bases with no gene match: 1. Germline values: CDR1 MNHEY, CDR2 SVGAGI. The CDR3 spans 13 residues. The CDR3 DNA sequence: TGTGCCAGCAGCGGACAGGTGAACACTGAAGCTTTCTTT. Protein: CASSGQVNTEAFF.

This clone was observed a single time. The chain uses TRBV5-1 and TRBJ1-4, with D perhaps TRBD1 (5 bases). The CDR3 runs to 16 residues. Trimming cost V 1 base and J 0 bases, with 10 bases left between them. CDR1 is SGHRS, CDR2 YFSETQ, per germline. CDR3 region: CASSLYGGATNEKLFF. The CDR3 DNA follows: TGCGCCAGCAGCTTGTACGGGGGGGCAACTAATGAAAAACTGTTTTTT. Together with reference TRBV5-1 and TRBJ1-4, the CDR3 gives the full variable domain: KAGVTQTPRYLIKTRGQQVTLSCSPISGHRSVSWYQQTPGQGLQFLFEYFSETQRNKGNFPGRFSGRQFSNSRSEMNVSTLELGDSALYLCASSLYGGATNEKLFFGSGTQLSVL.

This rearrangement joins TRBV6-5 to TRBJ2-7; possible D gene TRBD2, 5 bases. The CDR3 is 16 residues long. V lost 2 bases, J lost 0 bases, and 14 bases lay in between. Germline V gene sequence: CDR1 MNHEY, CDR2 SVGAGI. CDR3 nucleotide sequence: TGTGCCAGCAGTTACGATTCGACGGGGAGCTCCTACGAGCAGTACTTC. Translation: CASSYDSTGSSYEQYF.

J is TRBJ1-5 and V is TRBV6-6; D call uncertain. Trimming removed 2 bases at V and 4 bases at J, with 6 bases between. The CDR3 extends over 13 amino acids. Germline CDR1 is MNHNY and CDR2 is SVGAGI (reference sequence). As DNA, the CDR3 is TGTGCCAGCAGTTACGACGTGAATCAGCCCCAGCATTTT. Its protein is CASSYDVNQPQHF.

This chain connects TRBV6-6 to TRBJ1-4, with TRBD1 as a possible D gene (5 bases). Trimming took off 5 bases at V and 7 bases at J, with 14 bases between the two ends. In germline, CDR1 is MNHNY, CDR2 SVGAGI (reference sequence). The CDR3 runs to 14 residues. The CDR3 DNA is TGTGCCAGCAGTCCGAGGGGTGGTAGTGAAAAACTGTTTTTT. This codes for CASSPRGGSEKLFF.

This rearrangement joins TRBV7-2 to TRBJ1-2; no clear D gene. CDR1 is SGHTA, CDR2 FQGNSA, per germline. The CDR3 is 14 residues long. V was cut by 5 bases and J by 2 bases, with 12 bases left in between. CDR3 amino acids: CASSLPPANYGYTF. Written as DNA, the CDR3 is TGTGCCAGCAGCCTCCCTCCGGCAAACTATGGCTACACCTTC.

Here the CDR3 DNA reads TGTGCCTGGAGAATACAGGTTAATGAAAAACTGTTTTTT. This gives the protein CAWRIQVNEKLFF. V usage is TRBV30 and J usage is TRBJ1-4, with a possible D match to TRBD1 (5 bases). Trimming removed 3 bases at V and 4 bases at J, with 9 bases between. The CDR3 runs 13 residues. Germline V lookup: CDR1 GTSNPN, CDR2 SVGIG (reference sequence). Together with reference TRBV30 and TRBJ1-4, the CDR3 gives the full variable domain: SQTIHQWPATLVQPVGSPLSLECTVEGTSNPNLYWYRQAAGRGLQLLFYSVGIGQISSEVPQNLSASRPQDRQFILSSKKLLLSDSGFYLCAWRIQVNEKLFFGSGTQLSVL.

V and J are TRBV29-1 and TRBJ2-7, with 8 bases identical to TRBD1. The V and J ends lost 5 bases and 2 bases, in that order; junction bases with no gene match: 5. This CDR3 has 13 residues. In germline, CDR1 is SQVTM, CDR2 ANQGSEA. The CDR3 region is CSVSQGATYEQYF. DNA for the CDR3: TGCAGCGTTAGTCAGGGGGCTACCTACGAGCAGTACTTC.

This sequence joins TRBV2 and TRBJ1-1; possibly TRBD1 for D (6 bases). This CDR3 has 13 amino acids. V lost 6 bases to trimming and J lost 7 bases, with 15 bases between them. Germline CDR1 reads SNHLY; CDR2 reads FYNNEI. The CDR3 DNA is TGTGCCAGCAGGGGACGGCAGGGGAATGAAGCTTTCTTT. Its protein is CASRGRQGNEAFF.

On this clone itself: The identical CDR3 is also encoded by other nucleotide sequences in the sample. CDR3 residues: CAIRDRDSGNTIYF. The CDR3, as DNA: TGTGCCATCCGGGACAGGGACTCTGGAAACACCATATATTTT. The chain links TRBV10-3 to TRBJ1-3; TRBD1 matches at 9 bases. The CDR3 loop spans 14 amino acids. Per germline, CDR1 ENHRY and CDR2 SYGVKD. V lost 8 bases, J lost 0 bases, and 2 bases stayed unmatched.

The chain uses TRBV7-9 and TRBJ2-6, with TRBD2 matching over 12 bases. Germline CDR1 reads SEHNR; CDR2 reads FQNEAQ (reference sequence). There are 19 residues in the CDR3. V was pared by 1 base and J by 1 base, with 5 bases of the junction left unmatched. Written as DNA, the CDR3 is TGTGCCAGCAGCTTAGTTTCTAGCGGGAGGGTATCTGGGGCCAACGTCCTGACTTTC. Translated: CASSLVSSGRVSGANVLTF.

The chain is built from TRBV11-2 and TRBJ2-7; D gene unclear. This CDR3 is built from 16 residues. Trimming took 1 base from V and 2 from J, leaving 15 bases between them. The V gene's germline CDR1 is SGHAT and CDR2 FQNNGV. CDR3 nucleotide sequence: TGTGCCAGCAGCTTAGGCTCCTTGGATGGGGCCTACGAGCAGTACTTC. This translates into CASSLGSLDGAYEQYF.

The chain has TRBV6-6 and TRBJ1-2; D gene unclear. V was shortened by 7 bases and J by 3 bases, with 18 bases between the two germline ends. The length of the CDR3 is 15 residues. Germline CDR1 and CDR2: MNHNY and SVGAGI (reference sequence). The CDR3 nucleotides are TGTGCCAGCATTGGCCCTCCGGGGATCGACTATGGCTACACCTTC. As protein: CASIGPPGIDYGYTF.

The chain joins TRBV19 to TRBJ1-3; D gene ambiguous. CDR3 size: 14 residues. In germline, CDR1 is LNHDA, CDR2 SQIVND (reference sequence). The chain's CDR3 is CASSGGLRGNTIYF. CDR3 DNA sequence: TGTGCATCTTCCGGAGGACTCCGTGGAAACACCATATATTTT.

The V call is TRBV6-6, the J call TRBJ2-7, with a possible D match to TRBD1 (6 bases). The length of the CDR3 is 15 residues. V lost 5 bases and J lost 6, with 20 bases in between. CDR1 MNHNY and CDR2 SVGAGI come from the germline V gene (reference sequence). CDR3 bases: TGTGCCAGCAGTCCGACTGACAGGTTGGGGCCCGAGCAGTACTTC. It specifies CASSPTDRLGPEQYF.

The gene calls are TRBV11-2 and TRBJ1-2; D is possibly TRBD1 (6 bases). Germline CDR1 reads SGHAT; CDR2 reads FQNNGV. This CDR3 is 14 amino acids long. Trimming left V 2 bases short and J 4 bases short, with 11 bases between. The CDR3 nucleotides are TGTGCCAGCAGCTTAATGGAGGGGGGCTATGGCTACACCTTC. Translated, it gives CASSLMEGGYGYTF.

The V gene is TRBV30, the J gene TRBJ2-2; tentatively, D is TRBD2 (6 bases). The V gene lost 6 bases and the J gene lost 7 bases, with 24 bases spanning the gap. This CDR3 is 16 amino acids long. In germline, CDR1 is GTSNPN, CDR2 SVGIG (reference sequence). The CDR3: CACTRDWFGVVGELFF. The CDR3 bases are TGTGCCTGCACCAGGGACTGGTTTGGGGTGGTCGGGGAGCTGTTTTTT.

V usage is TRBV25-1 and J usage is TRBJ1-2; D perhaps matches TRBD1 (5 bases). With 1 base removed from V and 3 bases from J, the gap between germline ends came to 12 bases. Per germline, CDR1 MGHDK and CDR2 SYGVNS. The CDR3 is 15 residues long. The CDR3 DNA is TGTGCCAGCAGTGAATTGGGGGGGGTTGACTATGGCTACACCTTC. Amino acids: CASSELGGVDYGYTF.

The V call is TRBV11-2, the J call TRBJ2-5, with TRBD2 as a possible D gene (6 bases). The ends were cut back, 5 bases at V and 5 bases at J, with 15 bases in the middle. The CDR3 has 14 residues. Germline loops: CDR1 SGHAT, CDR2 FQNNGV. The CDR3 protein is CASSAWAGLETQYF. In DNA, the CDR3 is TGTGCCAGCAGCGCCTGGGCGGGGTTGGAGACCCAGTACTTC.